This TCR beta chain was captured by sequencing in a study of blood T cells in healthy people across ages. Through a sample-barcoded 5' primer and a J-beta primer mix, a second PCR was run for roughly 7 to 11 cycles. Each CDR3 protein is one row after TCRdb ran MiXCR on the 5' RACE reads. In the table there are more than 500,000 distinct CDR3 sequences, 27% of which are singletons. The CDR3 is 15 residues long. The germline CDR1 and CDR2 sequences are LGHNA and YNFKEQ. V was pared by 0 bases and J by 7 bases, with 13 bases between. There were healthy Caucasian individuals from Russia, aged about 6 to 100, serving as donors.

The specimen sequenced was blood. The TCR comes from a woman between 70 and 85 years old in good health. This chain uses TRBV4-2 with TRBJ2-1, with a tentative D call TRBD1 (5 bases). The CDR3 bases are TGTGCCAGCAGCCAAGATTGGGGCATAACGAATGAGCAGTTCTTC. It yields the protein CASSQDWGITNEQFF.